The rows below give T cell receptor beta chains drawn from one sample of a study of CXCR3-negative and CXCR3-positive naive CD8 T cells. TCRdb reprocessed the 5' RACE reads and keeps a single row for each CDR3 protein, giving no DNA. This listing includes tens of thousands of distinct CDR3 sequences. The sequenced sample consisted of naive CXCR3- CD8+ T cells from blood. Source of these receptors: a human donor in good health. Some clones in this sample may be carry-over from other donors' samples. CDR3s include the opening cysteine and the closing phenylalanine or tryptophan.

V gene,J gene,CDR3 protein
TRBV29-1,TRBJ2-2,CSGAGQGGELFF
TRBV7-9,TRBJ1-1,CASSPPRGLAFF
TRBV20-1,TRBJ2-4,CSAINANLAKNIQYF
TRBV7-9,TRBJ2-3,CASSSGYRDRDRDTQYF
TRBV10-3,TRBJ1-4,CAISESGGNEKLFF
TRBV7-6,TRBJ2-1,CASSLVGEGLAGNEQFF
TRBV9,TRBJ2-4,CASSDAGQGDIQYF
TRBV7-9,TRBJ2-7,CASSRGLATYEQYF
TRBV25-1,TRBJ1-2,CASFGTAGYTF
TRBV6-1,TRBJ2-2,CASSPGSLTNTGELFF
TRBV7-3,TRBJ1-4,CASSHGTGDKLFF
TRBV7-9,TRBJ2-2,CASSPAGGAGELFF
TRBV29-1,TRBJ1-2,CSVEDPGRDRGRYGYTF
TRBV9,TRBJ2-7,CASSAPDRQRDEQYF
TRBV29-1,TRBJ2-2,CSVALQGANTGELFF
TRBV28,TRBJ1-3,CASSHHLQGGSGNTIYF
TRBV3-1,TRBJ1-2,CASSPRTGARTNYGYTF
TRBV19,TRBJ1-2,CATKGTDVYGYTF
TRBV29-1,TRBJ2-7,CSVADSYEQYF
TRBV2,TRBJ2-3,CASSGAEAISTDTQYF
TRBV21-1,TRBJ2-7,CASSITRRRDCYEQYF
TRBV12-3/TRBV12-4,TRBJ1-1,CASSSLDRPTGAFF
TRBV7-9,TRBJ1-3,CASSLPTGTSGNTIYF
TRBV28,TRBJ2-7,CASSSYGDSSYEQYF
TRBV5-1,TRBJ2-1,CASSFNFYNEQFF
TRBV5-1,TRBJ2-7,CASSLTSYEQYF
TRBV7-3,TRBJ2-5,CASSLTPGLAEETQYF
TRBV29-1,TRBJ2-2,CSVEPGQDTGELFF
TRBV30,TRBJ1-6,CAWSSRESSPLHF
TRBV29-1,TRBJ1-1,CSVVPGQGTEAFF
TRBV9,TRBJ1-3,CASSYDRGSGNTIYF
TRBV19,TRBJ2-2,CASKTGGGTGELFF
TRBV25-1,TRBJ1-2,CASSWAGTEYGYTF
TRBV18,TRBJ1-4,CASSPAAATNEKLVF
TRBV6-6,TRBJ2-7,CASTPSLRTYEQYF
TRBV4-1,TRBJ2-2,CASSQGWNTGELFF
TRBV5-5,TRBJ2-7,CASSLGLATQSYEQYF
TRBV7-6,TRBJ2-7,CASSFGQGYEQYF
TRBV20-1,TRBJ2-1,CSARDEREGLNEQFF
TRBV7-9,TRBJ2-7,CASSPQSGGTTYEQYF
TRBV3-1,TRBJ2-6,CASSQGPGQDTSGANVLTF
TRBV29-1,TRBJ2-7,CSVEGGDRRYEQYF
TRBV2,TRBJ2-3,CASSEALGTMGPDTQYF
TRBV21-1,TRBJ2-7,CASTWESLSPYEQYF
TRBV3-1,TRBJ2-7,CASSPGPTGQGYYEQYF
TRBV2,TRBJ1-4,CASKGDLEKLFF
TRBV13,TRBJ2-3,CASSLEGGDTQYF
TRBV19,TRBJ2-7,CASSVPMGQGAYEQYF
TRBV24-1,TRBJ2-1,CATSDTPTGSKNEQFF
TRBV6-5,TRBJ2-1,CASSSGTSGSRSSYNEQFF
TRBV30,TRBJ1-2,CAWMTGRDYGYTF
TRBV6-6,TRBJ1-1,CASRPTQGGGPDTEAFF
TRBV6-5,TRBJ1-3,CASSPMIMGSGNTIYF
TRBV5-1,TRBJ2-7,CASSLEDSFREQYF
TRBV7-8,TRBJ2-3,CASSLENTDTQYF
TRBV7-9,TRBJ2-7,CASGNGGIDEQYF
TRBV29-1,TRBJ2-7,CSVEDYLKWGEQYF
TRBV9,TRBJ1-2,CASSAPRTGEDYGYTF